This T cell receptor (beta chain) was observed in a study of blood T cell repertoires in COVID-19. Study information: The study drew acute and convalescent COVID-19 samples from the United States, Italy and Spain.

V was pared by 3 bases and J by 2 bases, with 7 bases between. The CDR3 consists of 13 residues. Germline V gives CDR1 MDHEN, CDR2 SYDVKM. Original processing methods: Estimates of nucleated cell counts were drawn from the amplification of reference gene primers. Sequenced by immunoSEQ multiplex PCR; TCRdb stores in-frame clones only, minus some. D and trimming come from the DNA, and the V and J calls and clone size come from that table. The repertoire holds a few hundred thousand clones, with about 87% as singletons. Sequenced input: peripheral blood. The gene calls are TRBV28 and TRBJ1-1; D is uncertain. The sequence derives from a woman between 45 and 65 years old with acute or convalescent COVID-19. Here the CDR3 reads CASSFPRNTEAFF. The CDR3 region has the DNA TGTGCCAGCAGTTTCCCCAGAAACACTGAAGCTTTCTTT.